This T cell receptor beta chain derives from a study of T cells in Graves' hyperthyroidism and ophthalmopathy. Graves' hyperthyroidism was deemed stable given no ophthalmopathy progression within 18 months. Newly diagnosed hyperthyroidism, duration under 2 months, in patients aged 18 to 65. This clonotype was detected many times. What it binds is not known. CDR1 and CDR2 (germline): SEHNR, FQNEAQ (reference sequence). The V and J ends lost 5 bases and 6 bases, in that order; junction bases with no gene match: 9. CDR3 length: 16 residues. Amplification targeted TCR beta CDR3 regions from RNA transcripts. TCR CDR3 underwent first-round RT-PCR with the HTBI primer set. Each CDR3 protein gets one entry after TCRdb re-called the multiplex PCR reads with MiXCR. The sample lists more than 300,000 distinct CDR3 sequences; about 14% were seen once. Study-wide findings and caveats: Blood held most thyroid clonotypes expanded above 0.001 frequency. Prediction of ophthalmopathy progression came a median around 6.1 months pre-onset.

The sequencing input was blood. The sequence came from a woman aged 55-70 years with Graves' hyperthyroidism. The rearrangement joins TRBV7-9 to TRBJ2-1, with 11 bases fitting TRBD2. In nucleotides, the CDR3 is TGTGCCAGCAGCGGGATACTAGCGGGAGTGGGCAATGAGCAGTTCTTC. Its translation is CASSGILAGVGNEQFF.